This entry features one TCR beta chain sequence. What it binds is not known. These data come from a study of cytomegalovirus exposure and HLA in healthy donors. Study-wide context: There were some 410 genotyped donors. Of these, 81% fell in the genetic ancestry cluster associated with self-reported Caucasian donors.

The length of the CDR3 is 14 residues. V was cut by 1 base and J by 4 bases, with 10 bases left in between. The V gene's germline CDR1 is SGHTA and CDR2 FQGNSA. PCR involved 60 Vbeta and 13 Jbeta primers. The protocol was immunoSEQ multiplex PCR, while the TCRdb copy is restricted to in-frame clones and leaves out a portion. The sample lists 90,000 or so clones, around 79% seen once, with approximately 6% in the top ten. Study conclusions and caveats: A previous analysis found most TCR beta V segments productive roughly 87% or roughly 30% of the time.

The chain is built from TRBV7-2 and TRBJ1-2; D perhaps matches TRBD1 (5 bases). Sequencing was carried out using PBMCs. This clonotype originated in a female donor in good health and CMV-seronegative. CDR3 loop: CASSLGQGSYGYTF. The DNA for the CDR3 is TGTGCCAGCAGCTTAGGGCAGGGAAGCTATGGCTACACCTTC.